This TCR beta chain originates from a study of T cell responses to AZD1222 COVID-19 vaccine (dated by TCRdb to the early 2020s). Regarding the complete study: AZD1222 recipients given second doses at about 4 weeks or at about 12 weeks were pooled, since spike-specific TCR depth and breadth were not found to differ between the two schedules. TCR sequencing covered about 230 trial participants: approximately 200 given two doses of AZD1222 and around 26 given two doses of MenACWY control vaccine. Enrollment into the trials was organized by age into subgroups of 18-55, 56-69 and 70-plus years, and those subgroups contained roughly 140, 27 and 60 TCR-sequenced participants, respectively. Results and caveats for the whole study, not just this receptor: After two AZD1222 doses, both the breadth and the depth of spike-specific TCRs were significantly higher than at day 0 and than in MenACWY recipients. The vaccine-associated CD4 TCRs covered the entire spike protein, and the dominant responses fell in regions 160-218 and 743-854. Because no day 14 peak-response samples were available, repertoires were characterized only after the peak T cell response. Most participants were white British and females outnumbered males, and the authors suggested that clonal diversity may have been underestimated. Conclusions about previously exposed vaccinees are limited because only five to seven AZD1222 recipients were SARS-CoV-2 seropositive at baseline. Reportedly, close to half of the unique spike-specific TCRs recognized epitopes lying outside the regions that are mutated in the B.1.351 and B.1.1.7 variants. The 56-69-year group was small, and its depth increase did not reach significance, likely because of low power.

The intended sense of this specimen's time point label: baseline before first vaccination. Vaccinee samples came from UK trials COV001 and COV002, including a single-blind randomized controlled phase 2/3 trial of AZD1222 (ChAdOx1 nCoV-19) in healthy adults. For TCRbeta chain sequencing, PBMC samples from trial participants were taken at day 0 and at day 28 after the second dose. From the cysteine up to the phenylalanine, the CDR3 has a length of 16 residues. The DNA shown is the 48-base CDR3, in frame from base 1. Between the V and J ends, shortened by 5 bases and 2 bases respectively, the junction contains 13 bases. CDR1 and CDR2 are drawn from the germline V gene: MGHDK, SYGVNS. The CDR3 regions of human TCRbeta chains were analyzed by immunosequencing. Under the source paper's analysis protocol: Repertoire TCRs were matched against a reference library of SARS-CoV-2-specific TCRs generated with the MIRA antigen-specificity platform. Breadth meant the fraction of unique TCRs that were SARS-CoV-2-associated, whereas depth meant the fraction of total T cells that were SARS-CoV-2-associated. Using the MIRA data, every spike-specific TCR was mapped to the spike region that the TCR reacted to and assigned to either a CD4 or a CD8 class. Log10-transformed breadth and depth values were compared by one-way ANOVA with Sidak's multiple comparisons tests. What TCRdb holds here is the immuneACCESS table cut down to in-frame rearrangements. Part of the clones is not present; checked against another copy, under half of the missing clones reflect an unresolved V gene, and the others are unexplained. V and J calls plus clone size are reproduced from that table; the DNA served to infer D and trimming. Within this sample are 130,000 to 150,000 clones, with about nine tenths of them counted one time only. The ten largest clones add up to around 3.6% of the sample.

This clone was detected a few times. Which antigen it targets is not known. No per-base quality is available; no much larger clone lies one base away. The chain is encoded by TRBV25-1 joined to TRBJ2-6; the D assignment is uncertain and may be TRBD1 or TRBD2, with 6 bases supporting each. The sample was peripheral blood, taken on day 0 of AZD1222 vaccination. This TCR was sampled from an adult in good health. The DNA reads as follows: TGTGCCAGCAGTCACTGGGGGGCTGCTGGGGCCAACGTCCTGACTTTC. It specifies CASSHWGAAGANVLTF.